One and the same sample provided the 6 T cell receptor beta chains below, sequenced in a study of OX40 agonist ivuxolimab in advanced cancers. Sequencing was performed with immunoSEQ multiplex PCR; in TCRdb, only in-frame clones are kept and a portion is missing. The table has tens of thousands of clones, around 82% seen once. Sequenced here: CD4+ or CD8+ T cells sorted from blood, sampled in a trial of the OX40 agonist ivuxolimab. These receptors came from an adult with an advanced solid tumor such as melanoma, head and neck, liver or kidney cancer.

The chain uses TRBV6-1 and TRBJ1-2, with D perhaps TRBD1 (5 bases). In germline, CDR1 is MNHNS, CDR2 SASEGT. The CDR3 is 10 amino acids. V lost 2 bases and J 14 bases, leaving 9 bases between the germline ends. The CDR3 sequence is CASSEWDGTF. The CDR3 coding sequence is TGTGCCAGCAGTGAATGGGACGGGACCTTC.

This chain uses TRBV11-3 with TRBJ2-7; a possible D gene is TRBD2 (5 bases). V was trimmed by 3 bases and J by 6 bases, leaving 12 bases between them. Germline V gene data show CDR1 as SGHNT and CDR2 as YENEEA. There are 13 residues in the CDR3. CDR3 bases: TGTGCCAGCAGCTTCGGAAGGGAGAGCGAGCAGTACTTC. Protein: CASSFGRESEQYF.

The CDR3 spells CASSLAFSGNEKLFF. The CDR3 region has the DNA TGCGCCAGCAGCTTGGCATTTTCGGGGAATGAAAAACTGTTTTTT. J is TRBJ1-4 and V is TRBV5-1; D ambiguous. V was shortened by 0 bases and J by 5 bases, with 11 bases between the two germline ends. Germline assignment: CDR1 SGHRS and CDR2 YFSETQ. The CDR3 has 15 amino acids.

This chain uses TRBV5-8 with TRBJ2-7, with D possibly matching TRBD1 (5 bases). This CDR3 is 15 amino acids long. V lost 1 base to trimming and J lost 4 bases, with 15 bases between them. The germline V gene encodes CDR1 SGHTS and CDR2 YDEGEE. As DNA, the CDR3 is TGTGCCAGCAGCTTGTGGGGCGGAAACAAATACGAGCAGTACTTC. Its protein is CASSLWGGNKYEQYF.

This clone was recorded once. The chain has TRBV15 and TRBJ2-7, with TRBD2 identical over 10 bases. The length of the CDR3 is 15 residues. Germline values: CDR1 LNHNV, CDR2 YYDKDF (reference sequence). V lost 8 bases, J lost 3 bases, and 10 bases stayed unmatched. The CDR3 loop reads CATGPGLADGYEQYF. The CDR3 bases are TGTGCCACCGGACCCGGACTAGCGGACGGCTACGAGCAGTACTTC.

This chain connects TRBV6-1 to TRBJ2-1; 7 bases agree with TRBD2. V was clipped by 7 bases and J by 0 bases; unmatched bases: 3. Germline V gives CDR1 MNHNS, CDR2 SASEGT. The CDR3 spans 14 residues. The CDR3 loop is CASTGGSSYNEQFF. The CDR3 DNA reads TGTGCCAGCACTGGCGGGAGCTCCTACAATGAGCAGTTCTTC.